A selection of T cell receptor beta chains follows, all from one sample in a study of blood T cell repertoires in COVID-19. Here immunoSEQ multiplex PCR was the method, and the copy in TCRdb shows in-frame clones only, minus some. The repertoire holds roughly 40,000 clones, with approximately 90% as singletons. What was sequenced was peripheral blood. The receptor source for this set is a middle-aged man in a cohort sampled during active COVID-19. Both conserved end residues are part of each CDR3. D genes are given only for firm matches. Clone size appears in some rows only: once, few, many, or a class for an expanded clone.

CDR3 protein	CDR3 DNA	J gene	clone size	D gene	V gene
CASSSLAGGPYEQYF	TGTGCCAGCAGTTCCCTAGCGGGGGGCCCCTACGAGCAGTACTTC	TRBJ2-7	NA	TRBD2	TRBV7-2
CSVRQGAGQPQHF	TGCAGCGTTAGACAGGGGGCAGGCCAGCCCCAGCATTTT	TRBJ1-5	NA	TRBD1	TRBV29-1
CAISESEGGYNEQFF	TGTGCCATCAGTGAGTCAGAAGGGGGTTACAATGAGCAGTTCTTC	TRBJ2-1	NA	NA	TRBV10-3
CASKVAGGETQYF	TGTGCCAGTAAGGTAGCGGGGGGGGAGACCCAGTACTTC	TRBJ2-5	NA	TRBD2	TRBV19
CASRLAAGDTQYF	TGCGCCAGCAGGTTGGCTGCGGGAGATACGCAGTATTTT	TRBJ2-3	NA	NA	TRBV5-1
CASSYDRGGLAGEAEQFF	TGCGCCAGCAGCTACGACAGGGGAGGACTAGCGGGAGAGGCTGAGCAGTTCTTC	TRBJ2-1	NA	TRBD2	TRBV5-1
CATSDLRQANTGELFF	TGTGCCACCAGTGATTTAAGACAGGCGAACACCGGGGAGCTGTTTTTT	TRBJ2-2	NA	NA	TRBV24-1
CASTQGQINPDTQYF	TGTGCCAGCACTCAGGGACAGATAAATCCAGATACGCAGTATTTT	TRBJ2-3	NA	TRBD1	TRBV6-5
CASSLAGGANEQFF	TGTGCCAGCAGCCTAGCGGGGGGGGCCAATGAGCAGTTCTTC	TRBJ2-1	NA	TRBD2	TRBV3-1/TRBV3-2
CASSPTGNTEAFF	TGTGCCAGCTCACCAACCGGGAACACTGAAGCTTTCTTT	TRBJ1-1	NA	NA	TRBV18
CAIRGEIAVTDTQYF	TGTGCCATCAGGGGCGAAATAGCGGTAACAGATACGCAGTATTTT	TRBJ2-3	few	NA	TRBV10-3
CASRTAGASSYNSPLHF	TGTGCCAGCAGAACTGCAGGGGCTAGCTCCTATAATTCACCCCTCCACTTT	TRBJ1-6	NA	NA	TRBV27
CASSIGEVTYEQYF	TGTGCCAGTAGTATAGGAGAGGTGACGTACGAGCAGTACTTC	TRBJ2-7	NA	NA	TRBV19
CASSLGSPWSEAFF	TGCGCCAGCAGCTTGGGGAGCCCCTGGAGTGAAGCTTTCTTT	TRBJ1-1	NA	NA	TRBV5-1
CASSPRGDLRLYGYTF	TGTGCCAGCTCACCACGGGGGGATTTGCGCTTATATGGCTACACCTTC	TRBJ1-2	NA	NA	TRBV18
CATLSAGHEQYF	TGTGCCACCCTGTCGGCAGGTCACGAGCAGTACTTC	TRBJ2-7	NA	NA	TRBV6-6
CASSESLAGGLRTDTQYF	TGTGCCAGCAGTGAGTCCCTAGCGGGAGGGCTCCGCACAGATACGCAGTATTTT	TRBJ2-3	once	TRBD2	TRBV2
CASSLVVIGGQRAYEQYF	TGTGCCAGCAGCTTAGTAGTGATCGGGGGACAGAGAGCCTACGAGCAGTACTTC	TRBJ2-7	NA	NA	TRBV7-8
CASRLFAGQASGAFF	TGTGCCAGCCGCCTATTTGCCGGACAGGCCAGCGGAGCTTTCTTT	TRBJ1-1	NA	TRBD1	TRBV5-8
CASSFRAGNSPLHF	TGTGCCAGCAGTTTTCGGGCAGGGAATTCACCCCTCCACTTT	TRBJ1-6	NA	NA	TRBV27
CASSWDSFSYNEQFF	TGTGCCAGCAGCTGGGACAGCTTCTCCTACAATGAGCAGTTCTTC	TRBJ2-1	NA	TRBD1	TRBV2
CASSPWTVSTDTQYF	TGTGCCAGCAGCCCCTGGACAGTTAGCACAGATACGCAGTATTTT	TRBJ2-3	NA	NA	TRBV6-5
CASRYHGQNSNQPQHF	TGTGCCAGTAGATATCATGGACAGAATAGCAATCAGCCCCAGCATTTT	TRBJ1-5	NA	NA	TRBV19
CASSFEGSGNTIYF	TGCGCCAGCAGCTTTGAGGGATCCGGAAACACCATATATTTT	TRBJ1-3	NA	NA	TRBV5-1
CASSVNGLNGYTF	TGCGCCAGCAGTGTAAACGGACTAAATGGCTACACCTTC	TRBJ1-2	NA	NA	TRBV10-2
CATSVPAGSVNEQFF	TGTGCCACCAGTGTTCCAGCGGGGAGCGTCAATGAGCAGTTCTTC	TRBJ2-1	NA	TRBD2	TRBV24-1
CASSLDSGGDTQYF	TGTGCCAGCAGCTTAGACTCGGGAGGGGACACGCAGTATTTT	TRBJ2-3	NA	TRBD2	TRBV5-4
CASSLSSAGELFF	TGCGCCAGCAGCTTATCTAGCGCCGGGGAGCTGTTTTTT	TRBJ2-2	NA	NA	TRBV5-1
CASSLFADPVRTGELFF	TGTGCCAGCAGCTTATTCGCGGATCCAGTTCGGACCGGGGAGCTGTTTTTT	TRBJ2-2	NA	NA	TRBV11-2
CASSPSGTGGDYGYTF	TGCGCCAGCAGCCCCTCCGGGACAGGGGGCGACTATGGCTACACCTTC	TRBJ1-2	NA	TRBD1	TRBV4-3
CASSGGVGRKLFF	TGTGCCAGCAGCGGAGGGGTGGGGAGAAAACTGTTTTTT	TRBJ1-4	NA	NA	TRBV28
CASSLPQSGTRKGYEQFF	TGTGCCAGCAGCTTACCGCAATCCGGGACTAGAAAAGGGTATGAGCAGTTCTTC	TRBJ2-1	once	TRBD2	TRBV7-6
CASSYTTGEAFF	TGTGCCAGCAGTTACACGACAGGTGAAGCTTTCTTT	TRBJ1-1	NA	NA	TRBV6-6
CASSPDRPSLDGYTF	TGTGCCAGCAGCCCGGACAGGCCATCCCTAGATGGCTACACCTTC	TRBJ1-2	few	TRBD1	TRBV7-6
CASSNGNTEAFF	TGTGCCAGTAGTAACGGGAACACTGAAGCTTTCTTT	TRBJ1-1	NA	NA	TRBV19
CASSYPQRLAAGDTQYF	TGTGCCAGCAGTTACCCTCAGCGGCTAGCGGCCGGAGATACGCAGTATTTT	TRBJ2-3	NA	TRBD2	TRBV6-2/TRBV6-3
CASSLVGGSSPDTQYF	TGCGCCAGCAGCTTGGTTGGCGGGAGTAGCCCAGATACGCAGTATTTT	TRBJ2-3	once	TRBD2	TRBV5-1
CASSSRTPDSNQPQHF	TGTGCCAGCAGCTCCAGGACACCCGATAGCAATCAGCCCCAGCATTTT	TRBJ1-5	NA	NA	TRBV7-2
CASSLLQGAYQPQHF	TGTGCCAGCAGCTTGTTACAGGGGGCTTATCAGCCCCAGCATTTT	TRBJ1-5	NA	TRBD1	TRBV5-8
CASSAGTGVLRELFF	TGTGCCAGCAGCGCCGGGACAGGGGTACTTAGGGAGCTGTTTTTT	TRBJ2-2	NA	TRBD1	TRBV7-2
CASSYSLTGVFAFF	TGTGCCAGCAGTTACTCGCTAACAGGGGTGTTCGCTTTCTTT	TRBJ1-1	NA	TRBD1	TRBV6-2/TRBV6-3
CASPTKLVRVGADTQYF	TGTGCCAGCCCCACAAAACTCGTGAGGGTAGGTGCAGATACGCAGTATTTT	TRBJ2-3	NA	NA	TRBV21-1
CASRRDLSSYNEQFF	TGTGCCAGCAGGAGGGATCTGTCATCCTACAATGAGCAGTTCTTC	TRBJ2-1	NA	NA	TRBV6-5
CASSQPMPGGEIQFF	TGCGCCAGCAGCCAACCGATGCCGGGGGGCGAAATTCAGTTCTTC	TRBJ2-1	NA	NA	TRBV4-1
CAWSGDFEGAGNTIYF	TGTGCCTGGAGTGGGGACTTTGAGGGCGCTGGAAACACCATATATTTT	TRBJ1-3	NA	NA	TRBV30
CASSYLAGGSTDTQYF	TGTGCCAGCAGTTACTTGGCGGGAGGGAGCACAGATACGCAGTATTTT	TRBJ2-3	NA	TRBD2	TRBV6-6
CASSQGPVNYGYTF	TGTGCCAGCAGCCAGGGCCCCGTCAACTATGGCTACACCTTC	TRBJ1-2	NA	NA	TRBV6-5
CASSFTRAPQETQYF	TGTGCCAGCAGCTTTACCCGTGCCCCCCAGGAGACCCAGTACTTC	TRBJ2-5	NA	NA	TRBV11-2
CASSLDTSTDTQYF	TGTGCCAGCAGCCTCGACACGAGCACAGATACGCAGTATTTT	TRBJ2-3	NA	NA	TRBV27
CASSEAGGSYNEQFF	TGTGCCAGCAGTGAGGCGGGAGGGTCCTACAATGAGCAGTTCTTC	TRBJ2-1	NA	TRBD2	TRBV6-4
CASSLAAAGTGELFF	TGCGCCAGCAGCTTGGCCGCGGCGGGCACCGGGGAGCTGTTTTTT	TRBJ2-2	NA	NA	TRBV5-1